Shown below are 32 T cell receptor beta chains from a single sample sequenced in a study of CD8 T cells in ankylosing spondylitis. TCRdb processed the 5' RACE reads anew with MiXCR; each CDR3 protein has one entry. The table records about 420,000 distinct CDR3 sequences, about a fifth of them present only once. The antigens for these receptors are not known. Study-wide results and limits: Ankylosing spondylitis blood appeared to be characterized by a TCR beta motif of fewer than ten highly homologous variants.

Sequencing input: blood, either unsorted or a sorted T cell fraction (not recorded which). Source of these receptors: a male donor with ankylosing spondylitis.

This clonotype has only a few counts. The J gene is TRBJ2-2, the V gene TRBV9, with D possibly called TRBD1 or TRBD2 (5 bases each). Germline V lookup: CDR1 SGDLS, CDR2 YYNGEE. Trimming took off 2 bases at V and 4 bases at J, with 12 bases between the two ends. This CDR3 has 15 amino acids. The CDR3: CASSVRDGITGELFF. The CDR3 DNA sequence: TGTGCCAGCAGCGTCCGGGACGGAATCACCGGGGAGCTGTTTTTT.

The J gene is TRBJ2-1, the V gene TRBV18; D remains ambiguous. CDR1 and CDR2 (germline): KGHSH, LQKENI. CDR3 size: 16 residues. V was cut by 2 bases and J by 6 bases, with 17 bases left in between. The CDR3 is CASSPLISRASNEQFF. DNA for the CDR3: TGTGCCAGCTCACCATTGATCTCCAGAGCTAGCAATGAGCAGTTCTTC.

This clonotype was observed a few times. CDR3 protein: CASRTTYEQYF. The CDR3 nucleotides are TGTGCCAGCAGGACCACCTACGAGCAGTACTTC. The V call is TRBV25-1, the J call TRBJ2-7; D gene unclear. The CDR3 contains 11 residues. Germline values: CDR1 MGHDK, CDR2 SYGVNS. The V gene lost 6 bases and the J gene lost 2 bases, with 5 bases spanning the gap.

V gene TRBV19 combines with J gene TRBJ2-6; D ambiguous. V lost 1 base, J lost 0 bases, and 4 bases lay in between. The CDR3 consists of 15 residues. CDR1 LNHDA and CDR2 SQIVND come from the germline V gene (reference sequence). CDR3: CASSIVSSGANVLTF. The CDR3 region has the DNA TGTGCCAGTAGTATAGTTAGCTCTGGGGCCAACGTCCTGACTTTC.

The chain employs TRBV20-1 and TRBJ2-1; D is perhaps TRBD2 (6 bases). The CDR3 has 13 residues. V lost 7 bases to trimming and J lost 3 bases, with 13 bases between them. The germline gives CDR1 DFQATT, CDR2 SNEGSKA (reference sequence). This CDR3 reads CSGREAGYNEQFF. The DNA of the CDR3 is TGCAGTGGTAGGGAGGCGGGCTACAATGAGCAGTTCTTC.

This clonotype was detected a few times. CDR3 sequence: CASSLSSGTPQYF. The DNA for the CDR3 is TGTGCCAGCAGTTTGAGTTCCGGGACTCCGCAGTATTTT. V gene TRBV28 combines with J gene TRBJ2-3, with a tentative D call TRBD2 (6 bases). The germline CDR1 and CDR2 sequences are MDHEN and SYDVKM. CDR3 length: 13 residues. Trimming stripped 3 bases from V and 10 bases from J, with 14 bases between. Using reference TRBV28 and TRBJ2-3 for the parts outside the CDR3, the full variable domain is DVKVTQSSRYLVKRTGEKVFLECVQDMDHENMFWYRQDPGLGLRLIYFSYDVKMKEKGDIPEGYSVSREKKERFSLILESASTNQTSMYLCASSLSSGTPQYFGPGTRLTVL.

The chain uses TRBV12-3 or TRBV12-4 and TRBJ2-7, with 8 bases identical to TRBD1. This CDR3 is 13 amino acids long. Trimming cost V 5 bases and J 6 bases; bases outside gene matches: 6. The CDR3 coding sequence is TGTGCCAGCAGTGCGGGACAGGCGCGCGAGCAGTACTTC. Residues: CASSAGQAREQYF.

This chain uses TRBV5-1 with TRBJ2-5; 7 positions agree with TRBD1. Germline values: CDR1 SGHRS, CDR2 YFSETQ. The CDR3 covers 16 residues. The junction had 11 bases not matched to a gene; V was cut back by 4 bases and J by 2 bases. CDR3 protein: CASSAGHRGGQETQYF. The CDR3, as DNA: TGCGCCAGCAGCGCGGGCCACAGGGGTGGGCAAGAGACCCAGTACTTC.

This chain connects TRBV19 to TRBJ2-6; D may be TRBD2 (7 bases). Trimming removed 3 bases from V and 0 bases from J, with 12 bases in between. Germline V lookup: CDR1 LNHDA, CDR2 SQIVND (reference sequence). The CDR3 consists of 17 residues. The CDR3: CASSIGGHSSGANVLTF. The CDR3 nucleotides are TGTGCCAGTAGTATCGGGGGGCATAGCTCTGGGGCCAACGTCCTGACTTTC.

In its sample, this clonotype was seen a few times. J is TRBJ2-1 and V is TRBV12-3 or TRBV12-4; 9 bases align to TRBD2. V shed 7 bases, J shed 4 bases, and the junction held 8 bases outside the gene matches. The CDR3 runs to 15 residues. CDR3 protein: CASTLLGLAYNEQFF. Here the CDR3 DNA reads TGTGCCAGCACTCTCCTTGGACTAGCGTACAATGAGCAGTTCTTC.

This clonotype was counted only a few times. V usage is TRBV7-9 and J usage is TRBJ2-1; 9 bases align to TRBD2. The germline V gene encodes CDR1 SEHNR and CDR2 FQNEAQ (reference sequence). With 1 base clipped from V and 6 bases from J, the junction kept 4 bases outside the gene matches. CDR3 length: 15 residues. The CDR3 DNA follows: TGTGCCAGCAGCTTAGGCGGGAGGGCCCTCAATGAGCAGTTCTTC. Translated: CASSLGGRALNEQFF.

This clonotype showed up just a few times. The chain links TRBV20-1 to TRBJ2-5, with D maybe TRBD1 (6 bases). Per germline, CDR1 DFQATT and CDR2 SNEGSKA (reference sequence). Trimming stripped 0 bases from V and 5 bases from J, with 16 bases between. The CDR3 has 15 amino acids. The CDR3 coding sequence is TGCAGTGCTAGAGAGGGGGCCGGGGTTGAGGAGACCCAGTACTTC. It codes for CSAREGAGVEETQYF.

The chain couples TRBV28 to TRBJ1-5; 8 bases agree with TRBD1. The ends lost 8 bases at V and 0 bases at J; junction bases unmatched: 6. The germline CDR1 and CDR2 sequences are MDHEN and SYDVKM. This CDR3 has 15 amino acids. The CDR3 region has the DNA TGTGCCAGCGTCGGACAGGGAACTAGCAATCAGCCCCAGCATTTT. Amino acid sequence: CASVGQGTSNQPQHF.

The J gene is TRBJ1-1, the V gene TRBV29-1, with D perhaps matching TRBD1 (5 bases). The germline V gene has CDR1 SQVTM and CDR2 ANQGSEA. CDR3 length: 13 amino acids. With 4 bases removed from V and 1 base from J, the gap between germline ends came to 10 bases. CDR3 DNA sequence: TGCAGCGTTGCCCTGGGGGGGAACACTGAAGCTTTCTTT. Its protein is CSVALGGNTEAFF.

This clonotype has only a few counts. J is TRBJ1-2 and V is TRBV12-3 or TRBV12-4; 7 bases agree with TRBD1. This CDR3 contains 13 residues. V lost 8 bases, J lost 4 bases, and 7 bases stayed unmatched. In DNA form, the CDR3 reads TGTGCCAGCGCCAGGGACAGATTCTATGGCTACACCTTC. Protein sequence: CASARDRFYGYTF.

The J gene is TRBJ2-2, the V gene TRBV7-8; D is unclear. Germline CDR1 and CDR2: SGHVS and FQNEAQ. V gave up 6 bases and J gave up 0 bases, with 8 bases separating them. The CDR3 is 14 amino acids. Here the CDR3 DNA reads TGTGCCAGCAGTGTCTTCGCGAACACCGGGGAGCTGTTTTTT. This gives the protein CASSVFANTGELFF.

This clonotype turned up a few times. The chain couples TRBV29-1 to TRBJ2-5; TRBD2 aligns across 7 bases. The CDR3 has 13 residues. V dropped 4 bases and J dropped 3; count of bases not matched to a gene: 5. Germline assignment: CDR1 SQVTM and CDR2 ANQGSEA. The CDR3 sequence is CSVVQGGEETQYF. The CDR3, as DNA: TGCAGCGTTGTGCAGGGAGGGGAAGAGACCCAGTACTTC.

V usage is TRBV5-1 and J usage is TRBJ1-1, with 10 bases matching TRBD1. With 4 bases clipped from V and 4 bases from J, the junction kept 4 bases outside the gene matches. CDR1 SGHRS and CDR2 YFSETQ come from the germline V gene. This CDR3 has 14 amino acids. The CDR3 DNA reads TGCGCCAGCAGCACCGGGACAGGGGCCACTGAAGCTTTCTTT. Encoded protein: CASSTGTGATEAFF.

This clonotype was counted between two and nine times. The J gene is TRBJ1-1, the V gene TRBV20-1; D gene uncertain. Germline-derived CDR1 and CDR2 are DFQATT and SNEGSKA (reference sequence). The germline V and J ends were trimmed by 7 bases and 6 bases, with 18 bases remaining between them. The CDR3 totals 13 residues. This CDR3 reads CSGKGIGLSEAFF. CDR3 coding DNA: TGCAGTGGTAAAGGCATTGGCCTTTCTGAAGCTTTCTTT.

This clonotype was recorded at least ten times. In DNA, the CDR3 is TGCAGCGTTGGGCAAAACACTTACGAGCAGTACTTC. Translation: CSVGQNTYEQYF. The chain links TRBV29-1 to TRBJ2-7; D uncertain. The CDR3 length is 12 residues. Germline CDR1 and CDR2: SQVTM and ANQGSEA. The ends were cut back, 4 bases at V and 4 bases at J, with 11 bases in the middle.

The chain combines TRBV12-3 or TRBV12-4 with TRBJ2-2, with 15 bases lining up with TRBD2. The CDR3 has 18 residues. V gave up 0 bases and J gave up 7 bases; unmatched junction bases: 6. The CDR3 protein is CASSLARTSGRANGELFF. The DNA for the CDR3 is TGTGCCAGCAGTTTAGCGAGGACTAGCGGGAGGGCGAACGGGGAGCTGTTTTTT.

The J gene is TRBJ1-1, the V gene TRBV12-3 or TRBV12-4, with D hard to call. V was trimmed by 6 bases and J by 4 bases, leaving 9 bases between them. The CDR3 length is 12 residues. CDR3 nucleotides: TGTGCCAGCAGGGGTGTGAGCACTGAAGCTTTCTTT. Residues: CASRGVSTEAFF.

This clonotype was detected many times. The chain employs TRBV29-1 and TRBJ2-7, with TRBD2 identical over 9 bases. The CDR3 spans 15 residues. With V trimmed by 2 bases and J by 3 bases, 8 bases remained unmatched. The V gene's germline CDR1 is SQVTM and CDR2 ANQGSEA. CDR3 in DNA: TGCAGCGTTGAACAATTAGCGGGAGCTCGCTACGAGCAGTACTTC. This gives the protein CSVEQLAGARYEQYF.

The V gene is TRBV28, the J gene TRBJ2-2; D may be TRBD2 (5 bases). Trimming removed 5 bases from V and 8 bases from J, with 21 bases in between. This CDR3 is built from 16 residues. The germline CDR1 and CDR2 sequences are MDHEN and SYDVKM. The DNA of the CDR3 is TGTGCCAGCAGTCTAAAACCGGGATCGGCAGGAGGGGAGCTGTTTTTT. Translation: CASSLKPGSAGGELFF.

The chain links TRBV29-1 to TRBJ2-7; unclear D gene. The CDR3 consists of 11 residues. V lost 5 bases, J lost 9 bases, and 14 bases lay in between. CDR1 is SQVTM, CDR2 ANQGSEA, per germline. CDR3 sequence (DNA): TGCAGCGTTTTCCGAGCGTCCGGGCAGTACTTC. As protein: CSVFRASGQYF.

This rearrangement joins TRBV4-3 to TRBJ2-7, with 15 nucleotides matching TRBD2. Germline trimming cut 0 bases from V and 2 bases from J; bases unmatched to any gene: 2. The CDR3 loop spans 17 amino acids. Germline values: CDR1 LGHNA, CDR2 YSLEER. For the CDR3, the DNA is TGCGCCAGCAGCCAAGATAGGACTAGCGGGAGGGCCTACGAGCAGTACTTC. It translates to CASSQDRTSGRAYEQYF.

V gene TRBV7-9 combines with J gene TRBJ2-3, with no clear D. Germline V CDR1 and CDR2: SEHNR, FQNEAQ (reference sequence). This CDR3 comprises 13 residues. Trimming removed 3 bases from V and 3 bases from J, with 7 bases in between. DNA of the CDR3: TGTGCCAGCAGCTTTTGGGGAACAGATACGCAGTATTTT. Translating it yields CASSFWGTDTQYF.

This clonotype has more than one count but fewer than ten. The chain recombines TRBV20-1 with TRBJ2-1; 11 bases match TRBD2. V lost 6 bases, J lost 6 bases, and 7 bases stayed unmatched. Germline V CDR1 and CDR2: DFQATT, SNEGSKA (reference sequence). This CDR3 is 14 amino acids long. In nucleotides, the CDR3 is TGCAGTGCCCCAATAGCGGGAGGGTTCAATGAGCAGTTCTTC. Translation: CSAPIAGGFNEQFF.

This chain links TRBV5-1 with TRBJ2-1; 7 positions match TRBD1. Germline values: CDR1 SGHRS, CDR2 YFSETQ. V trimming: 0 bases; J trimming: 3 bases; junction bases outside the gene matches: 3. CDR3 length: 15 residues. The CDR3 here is CASSLVGTVYNEQFF. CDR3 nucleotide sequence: TGCGCCAGCAGCTTGGTTGGGACAGTCTACAATGAGCAGTTCTTC.

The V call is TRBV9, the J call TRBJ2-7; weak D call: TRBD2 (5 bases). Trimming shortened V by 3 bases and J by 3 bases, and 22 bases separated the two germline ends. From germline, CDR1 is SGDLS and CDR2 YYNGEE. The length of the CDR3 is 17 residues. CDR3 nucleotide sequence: TGTGCCAGCAGCGAGGGAGTGGGGATAAGTAATAACTACGAGCAGTACTTC. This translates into CASSEGVGISNNYEQYF.

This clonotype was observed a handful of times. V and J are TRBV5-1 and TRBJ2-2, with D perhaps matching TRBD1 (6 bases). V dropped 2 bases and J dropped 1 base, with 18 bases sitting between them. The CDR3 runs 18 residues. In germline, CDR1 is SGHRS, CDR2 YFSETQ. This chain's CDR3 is CASSLGDIFLRNTGELFF. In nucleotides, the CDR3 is TGCGCCAGCAGCTTAGGGGACATTTTTTTGAGGAACACCGGGGAGCTGTTTTTT.

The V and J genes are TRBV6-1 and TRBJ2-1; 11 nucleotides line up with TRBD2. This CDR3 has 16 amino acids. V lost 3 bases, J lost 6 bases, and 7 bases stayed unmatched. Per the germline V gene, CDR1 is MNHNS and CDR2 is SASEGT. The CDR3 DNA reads TGTGCCAGCAGTGAGCAACTAGCGGGAGTGTCCAATGAGCAGTTCTTC. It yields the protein CASSEQLAGVSNEQFF.